The clone carrying this T cell receptor (beta chain) was seen many times. Its cognate antigen is unknown. Trimming stripped 1 base from V and 2 bases from J, with 12 bases between. The CDR3 has 16 residues. Germline CDR1 is LGHNA and CDR2 is YNFKEQ. TCRbeta library preparation incorporated unique molecular identifiers. TCRdb used MiXCR to reprocess the PCR reads, holding one entry per CDR3 protein. The sample shows just over 7,500 distinct CDR3 sequences, about 13% of them seen only once. The sample originates from a study of T-cell reconstitution after alpha-beta-depleted transplantation in children. Study-wide points: From newly produced T cells came most of the T-cell counts and diversity one year after transplant. Expanded graft clones numbering several hundred reportedly gave rise to alpha-beta T cells about two months after transplant. Some patients showed high day-60 TCRbeta diversity, which derived from surviving recipient T cells and thymic progenitors.

The receptor was isolated from a patient aged 2-15 years who had a stem cell transplant for inherited bone marrow failure, so the T cells may come from the graft donor. The material sequenced was PBMCs, mostly from graft donor cells, taken 60 days after TCRalphabeta/CD19-depleted stem cell transplant. V gene TRBV4-2 combines with J gene TRBJ1-5; no clear D. The DNA for the CDR3 is TGTGCCAGCAGCCAAGGTGAGCTGAGAGGCAATCAGCCCCAGCATTTT. This gives the protein CASSQGELRGNQPQHF.